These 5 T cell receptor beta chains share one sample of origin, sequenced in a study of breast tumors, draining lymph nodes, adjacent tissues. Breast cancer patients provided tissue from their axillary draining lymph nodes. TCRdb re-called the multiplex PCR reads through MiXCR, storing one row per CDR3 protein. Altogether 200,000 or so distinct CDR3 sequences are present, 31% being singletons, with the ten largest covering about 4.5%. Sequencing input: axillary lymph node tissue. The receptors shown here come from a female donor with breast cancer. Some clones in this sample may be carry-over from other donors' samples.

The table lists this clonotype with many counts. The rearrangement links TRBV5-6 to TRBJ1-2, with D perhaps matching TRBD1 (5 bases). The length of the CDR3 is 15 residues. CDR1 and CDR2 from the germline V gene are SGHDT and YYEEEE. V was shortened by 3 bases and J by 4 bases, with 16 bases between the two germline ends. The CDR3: CASSSPRVAAYGYTF. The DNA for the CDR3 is TGTGCCAGCAGCTCGCCCAGGGTGGCAGCCTATGGCTACACCTTC.

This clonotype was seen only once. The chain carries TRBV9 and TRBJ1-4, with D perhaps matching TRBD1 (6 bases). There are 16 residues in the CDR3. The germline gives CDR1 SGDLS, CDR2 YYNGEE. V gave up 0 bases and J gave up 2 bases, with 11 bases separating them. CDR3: CASSVVVGGTNEKLFF. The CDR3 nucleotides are TGTGCCAGCAGCGTAGTAGTAGGGGGGACTAATGAAAAACTGTTTTTT.

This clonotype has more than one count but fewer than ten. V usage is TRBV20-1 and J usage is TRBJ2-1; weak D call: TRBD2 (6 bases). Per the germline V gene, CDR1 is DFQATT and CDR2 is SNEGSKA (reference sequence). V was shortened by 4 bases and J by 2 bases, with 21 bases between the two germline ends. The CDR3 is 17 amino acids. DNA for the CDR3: TGCAGTGCTAATTTCCATATTGGGCGGGGTCCCTACAATGAGCAGTTCTTC. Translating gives CSANFHIGRGPYNEQFF.

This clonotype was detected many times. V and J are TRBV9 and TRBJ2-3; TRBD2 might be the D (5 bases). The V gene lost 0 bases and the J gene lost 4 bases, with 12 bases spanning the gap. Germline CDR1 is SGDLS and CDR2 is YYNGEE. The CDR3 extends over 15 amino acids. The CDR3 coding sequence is TGTGCCAGCAGCGTAGCTGGTGGGAGCGCAGATACGCAGTATTTT. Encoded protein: CASSVAGGSADTQYF.

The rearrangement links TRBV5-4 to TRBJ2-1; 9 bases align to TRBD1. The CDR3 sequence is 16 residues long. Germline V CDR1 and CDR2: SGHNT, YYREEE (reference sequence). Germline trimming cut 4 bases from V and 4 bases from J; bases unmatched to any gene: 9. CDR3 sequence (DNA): TGTGCCAGCAGCCGTCCGGGACAGGGAATTTACAATGAGCAGTTCTTC. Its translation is CASSRPGQGIYNEQFF.